This is a list of T cell receptor beta chains from one sample in a study of regulatory T cells in long-lasting Graves disease. TCRdb used MiXCR to reprocess the multiplex PCR reads, holding one entry per CDR3 protein. The sample includes hundreds of thousands of distinct CDR3 sequences, roughly 15% seen only once; the top ten take more than 15%. These same data were also listed under a study on T cells in Graves' hyperthyroidism and ophthalmopathy.

The sequences come from peripheral blood mononuclear cells (PBMCs), collected at new diagnosis, from a patient treated with antithyroid drugs. These receptors all come from a woman aged 25 to 39 with Graves disease. The CDR3 runs from the conserved cysteine through the conserved F or W. A D gene is named only where the DNA matches it firmly. The listing skips clone size in some rows; elsewhere it reads once, few, many or a size class.

>-|TRBD1|TRBJ2-1|TRBV19
CASSDRAYNEQFF
TGTGCCAGTTCGGACAGGGCCTACAATGAGCAGTTCTTC
>few|-|TRBJ2-2|TRBV2
CASSEQNTGELFF
TGTGCCAGCAGTGAACAGAACACCGGGGAGCTGTTTTTT
>few|-|TRBJ2-5|TRBV20-1
CSAMGAGETQYF
TGCAGTGCTATGGGGGCCGGCGAGACCCAGTACTTC
>-|TRBD1|TRBJ1-4|TRBV7-9
CASSLGTEATNEKLFF
TGTGCCAGCAGCTTGGGGACAGAGGCAACTAATGAAAAACTGTTTTTT
>-|-|TRBJ2-3|TRBV2
CASSGLGDTQYF
TGTGCCAGCAGTGGACTTGGAGATACGCAGTATTTT
>-|-|TRBJ1-5|TRBV6-1
CASSTPRQPYGNQPQHF
TGTGCCAGCAGTACCCCCCGACAGCCTTATGGCAATCAGCCCCAGCATTTT
>-|-|TRBJ2-7|TRBV6-5
CASSYHALSRGSPYEQYF
TGTGCCAGCAGTTACCACGCCCTATCTCGGGGCAGCCCCTACGAGCAGTACTTC
>many|-|TRBJ2-3|TRBV11-2
CASSPQFIGDTQYF
TGTGCCAGCAGCCCCCAATTTATAGGGGATACGCAGTATTTT
>many|-|TRBJ2-1|TRBV7-2
CASSSAQGPYNEQFF
TGTGCCAGCAGCTCTGCACAGGGACCCTACAATGAGCAGTTCTTC
>-|TRBD2|TRBJ2-3|TRBV24-1
CATSYGASGRYSTDTQYF
TGTGCCACCAGTTACGGAGCTAGCGGGAGGTATTCCACAGATACGCAGTATTTT
>many|-|TRBJ1-2|TRBV6-5
CASSYSWTAANYGYTF
TGTGCCAGCAGTTACTCCTGGACAGCAGCTAACTATGGCTACACCTTC
>many|TRBD2|TRBJ2-3|TRBV7-8
CASSLYLAGVDTQYF
TGTGCCAGCAGCTTATATCTAGCGGGAGTAGATACGCAGTATTTT
>many|TRBD1|TRBJ1-5|TRBV5-1
CATPGTGQEGDSNQPQHF
TGCGCCACCCCAGGGACGGGACAGGAGGGGGATAGCAATCAGCCCCAGCATTTT
>many|-|TRBJ1-1|TRBV15
CATSRDPRGLAFF
TGTGCCACCAGCAGAGACCCAAGGGGGTTAGCTTTCTTT
>many|TRBD2|TRBJ2-5|TRBV28
CASSSIAGEETQYF
TGTGCCAGCAGTTCCATAGCGGGAGAAGAGACCCAGTACTTC
>-|-|TRBJ1-3|TRBV28
CASSTPLNTIYF
TGTGCCAGCAGTACCCCCCTGAACACCATATATTTT
>-|-|TRBJ1-6|TRBV2
CASSTRREGSPLHF
TGTGCCAGCAGCACACGGCGGGAGGGGTCACCCCTCCACTTT
>many|-|TRBJ2-3|TRBV27
CASSSTYTSTDTQYF
TGTGCCAGCAGTTCCACTTACACAAGCACAGATACGCAGTATTTT
>once|-|TRBJ2-7|TRBV7-9
CASSLVSAVDYYEQYF
TGTGCCAGCAGCTTAGTTAGTGCGGTGGACTACTACGAGCAGTACTTC
>few|TRBD2|TRBJ2-3|TRBV20-1
CSARAIAGEDDTQYF
TGCAGTGCTAGAGCTATAGCGGGTGAGGACGATACGCAGTATTTT
>-|TRBD1|TRBJ1-6|TRBV7-9
CASSLEVGTGSSYHSPLHF
TGTGCCAGCAGCTTAGAGGTGGGGACAGGGAGCTCCTATCATTCACCCCTCCACTTT
>many|-|TRBJ2-1|TRBV20-1
CSANGARGEQFF
TGCAGTGCTAACGGGGCGAGGGGGGAGCAGTTCTTC
>few|-|TRBJ2-2|TRBV3-1
CASSSRPRTGELFF
TGTGCCAGCAGCTCCCGGCCCCGGACCGGGGAGCTGTTTTTT
>many|TRBD2|TRBJ2-5|TRBV11-1
CASSPRTSGGRETQYF
TGTGCCAGCAGCCCCCGGACTAGCGGAGGACGGGAGACCCAGTACTTC
>few|-|TRBJ1-2|TRBV3-1
CASSQLDRDGYTF
TGTGCCAGCAGCCAACTGGACAGAGATGGCTACACCTTC
>-|TRBD2|TRBJ2-3|TRBV9
CASRGTSGDTQYF
TGTGCCAGCAGGGGGACTAGCGGGGATACGCAGTATTTT
>many|TRBD2|TRBJ2-7|TRBV19
CASRLAGGSSEQYF
TGTGCCAGTAGACTAGCGGGAGGGTCGAGCGAGCAGTACTTC
>many|-|TRBJ2-7|TRBV20-1
CSAPNWGASVGEQYF
TGCAGTGCTCCTAATTGGGGGGCCTCCGTGGGGGAGCAGTACTTC
>many|-|TRBJ2-3|TRBV7-9
CASSLDRSADTQYF
TGTGCCAGCAGCTTAGATAGGTCCGCAGATACGCAGTATTTT
>many|TRBD1|TRBJ1-2|TRBV6-1
CASSDVPTGAYYGYTF
TGTGCCAGCAGTGATGTACCGACAGGGGCCTACTATGGCTACACCTTC
>many|-|TRBJ2-5|TRBV7-2
CASSLAATGPETQYF
TGTGCCAGCAGCTTAGCGGCGACGGGGCCGGAGACCCAGTACTTC
>-|-|TRBJ1-6|TRBV9
CASSTGQPLHF
TGTGCCAGCAGCACCGGACAACCACTCCACTTT
>-|TRBD2|TRBJ2-1|TRBV20-1
CSASSTSGRVYNEQFF
TGCAGTGCTAGTTCGACTAGCGGGAGGGTCTACAATGAGCAGTTCTTC
>few|-|TRBJ1-2|TRBV18
CASSPPNQRGNGYTF
TGTGCCAGCTCACCCCCTAATCAAAGGGGGAACGGCTACACCTTC
>many|TRBD2|TRBJ2-1|TRBV24-1
CATSLSGSSRNEQFF
TGTGCCACCAGCCTTAGCGGGAGTTCCAGGAATGAGCAGTTCTTC
>few|-|TRBJ2-1|TRBV7-3
CASSPTTTNEQFF
TGTGCCAGCAGCCCCACGACCACTAATGAGCAGTTCTTC
>many|-|TRBJ1-2|TRBV20-1
CSASVTGQGYTF
TGCAGTGCTAGTGTGACAGGTCAAGGCTACACCTTC
>many|TRBD1|TRBJ1-5|TRBV11-2
CASSPTGVGQPQHF
TGTGCCAGCAGCCCGACAGGGGTTGGGCAGCCCCAGCATTTT
>many|-|TRBJ2-1|TRBV11-2
CASSLVVAKGNEQFF
TGTGCCAGCAGCTTAGTGGTCGCCAAAGGCAATGAGCAGTTCTTC
>many|TRBD2|TRBJ2-7|TRBV28
CASSPRGSGKDEQYF
TGTGCCAGCAGTCCCCGGGGTAGCGGGAAGGATGAGCAGTACTTC